This record covers a single T cell receptor gamma chain. TCRdb has a much larger clone's protein, which differs at residue 6 from the translation of this DNA, likely because of a read error; what is shown is the protein translated from the DNA. The data derive from a study of gammadelta T cells in human blood. The CDR3 totals 16 residues. Germline trimming cut 2 bases from V and 3 bases from J; bases unmatched to any gene: 1. The germline V gene encodes CDR1 GITISATS and CDR2 ISYDGTV (reference sequence). TCRdb re-called the RT-PCR reads through CATT. The data show about 140 gamma-chain clones, 50% to 60% seen once.

Material for sequencing was Vgamma9Vdelta2 gamma-delta T cells from infant blood. This sequence was found in a human donor. The V call is TRGV9, the J call TRGJP. The CDR3 nucleotides read TGTGCCTTGTGGGAGGCGCAAGAGTTGGGCAAAAAAATCAAGGTATTT. Encoded protein: CALWEAQELGKKIKVF.